Reported below is one TCR beta chain. Its matching antigen is unknown. This entry is derived from a study of shared clonotypes between healthy human individuals. Study-wide points: Sharing across four donors was seen in roughly 5% of naive CD4 clonotypes.

Every subset's genomic DNA went evenly onto several immunoSEQ plates. Generated by immunoSEQ multiplex PCR, the TCRdb table keeps only in-frame clones and is missing some. The repertoire holds millions of clones, with 85% to 95% as singletons. The CDR3 totals 16 residues. The germline V and J ends were trimmed by 0 bases and 3 bases, with 11 bases remaining between them. Germline V lookup: CDR1 SEHNR, CDR2 FQNEAQ (reference sequence). Specimen: naive CD4+ T cells sorted from blood. Subset described: CD45RA+ positively selected. This receptor was identified in a man aged 18 to 30 in good health. The V gene is TRBV7-9, the J gene TRBJ1-4; no clear D gene. The CDR3 sequence is CASSLAFGPANEKLFF. The CDR3 region has the DNA TGTGCCAGCAGCTTAGCGTTCGGGCCGGCTAATGAAAAACTGTTTTTT.